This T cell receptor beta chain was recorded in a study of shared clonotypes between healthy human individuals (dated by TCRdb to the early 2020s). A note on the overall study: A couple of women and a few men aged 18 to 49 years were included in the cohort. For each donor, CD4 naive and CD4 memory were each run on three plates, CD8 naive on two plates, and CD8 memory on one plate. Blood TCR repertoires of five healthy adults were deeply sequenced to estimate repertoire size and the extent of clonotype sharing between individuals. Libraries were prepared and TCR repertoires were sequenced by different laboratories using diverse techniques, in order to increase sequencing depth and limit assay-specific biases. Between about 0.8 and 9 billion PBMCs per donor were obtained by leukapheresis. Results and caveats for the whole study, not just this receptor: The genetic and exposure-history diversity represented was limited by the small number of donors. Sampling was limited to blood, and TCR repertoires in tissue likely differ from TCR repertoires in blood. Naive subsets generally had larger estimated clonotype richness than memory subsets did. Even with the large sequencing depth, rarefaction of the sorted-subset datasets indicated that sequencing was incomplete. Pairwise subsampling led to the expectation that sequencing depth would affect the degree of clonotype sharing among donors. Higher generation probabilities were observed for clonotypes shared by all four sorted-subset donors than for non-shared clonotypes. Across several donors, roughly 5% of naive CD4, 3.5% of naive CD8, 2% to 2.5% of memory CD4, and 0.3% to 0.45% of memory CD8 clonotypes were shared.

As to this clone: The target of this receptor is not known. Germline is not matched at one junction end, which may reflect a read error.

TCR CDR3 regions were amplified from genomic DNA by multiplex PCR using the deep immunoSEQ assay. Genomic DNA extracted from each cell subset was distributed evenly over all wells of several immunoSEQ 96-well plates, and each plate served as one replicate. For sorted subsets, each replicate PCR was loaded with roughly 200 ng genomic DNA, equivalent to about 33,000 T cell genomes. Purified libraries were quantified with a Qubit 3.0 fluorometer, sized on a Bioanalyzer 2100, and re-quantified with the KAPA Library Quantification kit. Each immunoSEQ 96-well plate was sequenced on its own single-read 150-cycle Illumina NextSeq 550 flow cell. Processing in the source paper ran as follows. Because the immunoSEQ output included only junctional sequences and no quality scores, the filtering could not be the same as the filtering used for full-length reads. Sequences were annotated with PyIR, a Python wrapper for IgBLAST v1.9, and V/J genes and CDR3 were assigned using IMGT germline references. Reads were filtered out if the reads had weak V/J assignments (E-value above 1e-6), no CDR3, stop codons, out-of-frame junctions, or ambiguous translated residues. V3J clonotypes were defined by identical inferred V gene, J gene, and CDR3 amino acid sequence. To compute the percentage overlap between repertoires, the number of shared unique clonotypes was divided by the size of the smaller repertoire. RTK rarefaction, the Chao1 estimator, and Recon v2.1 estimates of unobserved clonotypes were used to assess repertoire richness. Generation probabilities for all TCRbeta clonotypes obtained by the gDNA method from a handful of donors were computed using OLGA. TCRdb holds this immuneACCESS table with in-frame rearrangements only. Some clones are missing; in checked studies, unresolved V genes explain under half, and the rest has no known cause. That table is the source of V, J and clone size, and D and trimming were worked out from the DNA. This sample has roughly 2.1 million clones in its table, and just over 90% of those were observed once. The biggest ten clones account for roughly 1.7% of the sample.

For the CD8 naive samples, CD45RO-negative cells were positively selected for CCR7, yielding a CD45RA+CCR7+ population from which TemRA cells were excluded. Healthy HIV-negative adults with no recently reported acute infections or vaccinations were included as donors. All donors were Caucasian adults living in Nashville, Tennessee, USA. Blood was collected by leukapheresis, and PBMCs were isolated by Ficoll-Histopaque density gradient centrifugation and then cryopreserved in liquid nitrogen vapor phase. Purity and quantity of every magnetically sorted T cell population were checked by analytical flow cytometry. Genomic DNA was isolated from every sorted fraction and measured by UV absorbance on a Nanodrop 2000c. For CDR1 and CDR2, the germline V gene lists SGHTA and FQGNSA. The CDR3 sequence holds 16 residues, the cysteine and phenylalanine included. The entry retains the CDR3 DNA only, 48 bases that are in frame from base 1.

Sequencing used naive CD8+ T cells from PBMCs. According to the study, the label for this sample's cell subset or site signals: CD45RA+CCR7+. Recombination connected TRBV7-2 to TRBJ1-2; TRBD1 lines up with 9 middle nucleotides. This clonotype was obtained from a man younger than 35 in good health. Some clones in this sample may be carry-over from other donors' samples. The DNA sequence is TGTGCCAACAGCTCGGACAGGACAGGGGTAAAGGATGGCTACACCTTC. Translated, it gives CANSSDRTGVKDGYTF.